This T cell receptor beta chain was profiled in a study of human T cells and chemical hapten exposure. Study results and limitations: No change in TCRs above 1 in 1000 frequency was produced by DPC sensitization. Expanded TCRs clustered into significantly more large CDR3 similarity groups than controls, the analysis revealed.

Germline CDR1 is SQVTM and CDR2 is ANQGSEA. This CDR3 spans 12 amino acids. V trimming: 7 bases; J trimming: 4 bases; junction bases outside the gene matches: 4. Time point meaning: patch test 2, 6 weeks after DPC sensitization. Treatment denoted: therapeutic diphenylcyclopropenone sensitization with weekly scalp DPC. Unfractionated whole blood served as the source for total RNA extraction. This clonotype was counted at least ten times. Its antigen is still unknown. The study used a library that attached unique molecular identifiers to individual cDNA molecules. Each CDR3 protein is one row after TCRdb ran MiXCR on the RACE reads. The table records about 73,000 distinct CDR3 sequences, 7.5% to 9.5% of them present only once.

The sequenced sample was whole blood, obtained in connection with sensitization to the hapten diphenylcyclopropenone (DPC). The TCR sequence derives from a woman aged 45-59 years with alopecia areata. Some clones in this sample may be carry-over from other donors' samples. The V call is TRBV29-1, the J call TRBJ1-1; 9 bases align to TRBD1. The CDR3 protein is CSGTQGATEAFF. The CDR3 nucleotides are TGCAGCGGGACACAGGGGGCCACTGAAGCTTTCTTT.